Presented here are 18 T cell receptor beta chains from one specimen sequenced in a study of T cell responses to AZD1222 COVID-19 vaccine (dated by TCRdb to the early 2020s). Sample time point, as interpreted from the label and publication: about 28 days (+/-7) after the second vaccine dose. The library was generated by the immunoSEQ multiplex PCR assay. TCRdb re-hosts the immuneACCESS table, in-frame sequences only. Its copies lack some clones; in the studies checked, an unresolved V gene accounts for under half of them, and the cause for the rest is not known. The sample table lists fewer than 70,000 clones, over 70% of them with a count of one. 11% to 15% of the sample lies in the top ten. The sample in question was peripheral blood, obtained 28 days after the second AZD1222 dose. The receptors shown here come from an adult who received the AZD1222 COVID-19 vaccine.

V is TRBV7-9 and J is TRBJ2-7; 7 bases are a match to TRBD1. With V trimmed by 1 base and J by 1 base, 1 base remained unmatched. Germline loops: CDR1 SEHNR, CDR2 FQNEAQ (reference sequence). This CDR3 has 14 amino acids. The CDR3: CASSLVGQSYEQYF. DNA for the CDR3: TGTGCCAGCAGCTTAGTGGGACAGTCCTACGAGCAGTACTTC. Full variable domain (remainder filled in from reference TRBV7-9 and TRBJ2-7): DTGVSQNPRHKITKRGQNVTFRCDPISEHNRLYWYRQTLGQGPEFLTYFQNEAQLEKSRLLSDRFSAERPKGSFSTLEIQRTEQGDSAMYLCASSLVGQSYEQYFGPGTRLTVT.

The chain combines TRBV9 with TRBJ1-1; D not certain. Germline values: CDR1 SGDLS, CDR2 YYNGEE. The CDR3 is 14 residues long. V was pared by 3 bases and J by 11 bases, with 20 bases between. For the CDR3, the DNA is TGTGCCAGCAGCGGAGGTCCCTCAGCAGCCTACGCTTTCTTT. As protein: CASSGGPSAAYAFF.

The chain is built from TRBV27 and TRBJ2-3; the D gene could be TRBD1 or TRBD2 (5 bases each). Trimming removed 5 bases from V and 1 base from J, with 13 bases in between. CDR3 length: 15 amino acids. Germline V lookup: CDR1 MNHEY, CDR2 SMNVEV (reference sequence). The CDR3 sequence: CASSQGVWGTDTQYF. The CDR3 DNA reads as TGTGCCAGCAGTCAGGGAGTTTGGGGCACAGATACGCAGTATTTT.

CDR3 sequence: CASSPTGGEETQYF. The CDR3 DNA reads TGCGCCAGCAGCCCGACAGGGGGGGAGGAGACCCAGTACTTC. The genes are TRBV5-1 and TRBJ2-5, with 9 bases aligning to TRBD1. CDR1 and CDR2 (germline): SGHRS, YFSETQ. V was pared by 4 bases and J by 5 bases, with 6 bases of the junction left unmatched. CDR3 length equals 14 residues.

The chain employs TRBV18 and TRBJ1-2, with TRBD1 identical over 7 bases. The V and J ends lost 3 bases and 6 bases, in that order; junction bases with no gene match: 10. The CDR3 totals 15 residues. Germline V gene sequence: CDR1 KGHSH, CDR2 LQKENI. CDR3 region: CASSPAWDRNNGYTF. CDR3 nucleotide sequence: TGTGCCAGCTCACCCGCCTGGGACAGAAATAATGGCTACACCTTC.

The chain employs TRBV5-1 and TRBJ2-3, with no clear D. The CDR3 has 12 residues. V dropped 4 bases and J dropped 7 bases, with 10 bases sitting between them. From germline, CDR1 is SGHRS and CDR2 YFSETQ. The CDR3 reads CASSPRSNTQYF. The CDR3 nucleotides read TGCGCCAGCAGCCCCAGATCGAATACGCAGTATTTT.

V is TRBV6-2 or TRBV6-3 and J is TRBJ1-4, with 7 bases identical to TRBD1. CDR3 length: 14 residues. V was clipped by 4 bases and J by 6 bases; unmatched bases: 5. Per germline, CDR1 MNHEY and CDR2 SVGEGT. The chain's CDR3 is CASSSGTDYEKLFF. As DNA, the CDR3 is TGTGCCAGCAGTTCCGGGACAGATTATGAAAAACTGTTTTTT.

The V call is TRBV6-1, the J call TRBJ2-5; a weak D match, TRBD1 (5 bases). CDR1 is MNHNS, CDR2 SASEGT, per germline. V lost 1 base and J 5 bases, leaving 17 bases between the germline ends. The CDR3 is 16 residues long. In DNA, the CDR3 is TGTGCCAGCAGTGAAGAAGGGCAGGGCGGTTGGGAGACCCAGTACTTC. Protein sequence: CASSEEGQGGWETQYF.

The count of this clone is one. This rearrangement joins TRBV2 to TRBJ2-7; no clear D. Looked up from germline, CDR1 is SNHLY and CDR2 is FYNNEI. The CDR3 loop spans 13 amino acids. V lost 4 bases and J lost 0, with 7 bases in between. The CDR3 bases are TGTGCCAGCAGTGTATCGAGCTCCTACGAGCAGTACTTC. The encoded protein is CASSVSSSYEQYF.

This chain connects TRBV10-3 to TRBJ1-2; TRBD1 is a possible D gene (5 bases). V gave up 6 bases and J gave up 7 bases, with 18 bases separating them. CDR1 and CDR2 from the germline V gene are ENHRY and SYGVKD. The CDR3 contains 14 residues. The CDR3 is CAISPGIAGGGYTF. CDR3 in DNA: TGTGCCATCAGCCCCGGGATCGCTGGGGGTGGCTACACCTTC.

This chain links TRBV30 with TRBJ1-1; D is uncertain. The germline gives CDR1 GTSNPN, CDR2 SVGIG (reference sequence). The length of the CDR3 is 12 residues. Between the trimmed V and J ends, which lost 2 bases and 1 base, there was a span of 5 bases. CDR3 sequence: CAWSSTNTEAFF. The DNA for the CDR3 is TGTGCCTGGAGTTCCACGAACACTGAAGCTTTCTTT.

This clone has just one count. V usage is TRBV20-1 and J usage is TRBJ2-5; D is uncertain. Trimming removed 4 bases from V and 7 bases from J, with 7 bases in between. CDR1 is DFQATT, CDR2 SNEGSKA, per germline (reference sequence). CDR3 length: 10 amino acids. This CDR3 reads CSAKQWTQYF. CDR3 DNA: TGCAGTGCTAAACAGTGGACCCAGTACTTC.

The chain combines TRBV3-1 (or the pseudogene TRBV3-2) with TRBJ2-1; the match to TRBD2 covers 11 bases. The CDR3 covers 15 residues. Germline V gene sequence: CDR1 LGHDT, CDR2 YNNKEL (reference sequence). V dropped 6 bases and J dropped 1; count of bases not matched to a gene: 2. As DNA, the CDR3 is TGTGCCAGCAGACTAGCGGGGGAGTCCTACAATGAGCAGTTCTTC. Protein: CASRLAGESYNEQFF.

The chain links TRBV6-2 or TRBV6-3 to TRBJ2-1; 9 positions match TRBD2. This CDR3 is 16 amino acids long. The V segment lost 0 bases and the J segment 4 bases; nucleotides outside the gene matches: 4. Germline V gene sequence: CDR1 MNHEY, CDR2 SVGEGT. The CDR3 is CASSYSISGGYNEQFF. CDR3 nucleotide sequence: TGTGCCAGCAGTTACTCTATTAGCGGGGGTTACAATGAGCAGTTCTTC.

This clone was picked up a small number of times. V and J are TRBV7-9 and TRBJ1-3; 7 bases match TRBD1. Germline CDR1 SEHNR, CDR2 FQNEAQ (reference sequence). The J segment lost 0 bases and the V segment lost 1 base, leaving 3 bases of the junction unmatched. This CDR3 is 16 amino acids long. The CDR3 coding sequence is TGTGCCAGCAGCTTAGAGGGGGCAGCCTCTGGAAACACCATATATTTT. Translation gives CASSLEGAASGNTIYF.

J is TRBJ2-7 and V is TRBV19; TRBD1 is a possible D gene (5 bases). Germline V gives CDR1 LNHDA, CDR2 SQIVND (reference sequence). Trimming cost V 8 bases and J 1 base, with 18 bases left between them. This CDR3 is 15 amino acids long. The DNA of the CDR3 is TGTGCCAGTCAGGGTGTCAGGGATGGATCCTACGAGCAGTACTTC. Amino acids: CASQGVRDGSYEQYF.

V and J are TRBV6-4 and TRBJ2-3, with 10 bases that match TRBD2. The CDR3 runs 16 residues. Germline CDR1 MRHNA, CDR2 SNTAGT. J gave up 4 bases and V 0 bases, and 4 bases lay outside the gene matches. The CDR3 DNA follows: TGTGCCAGCAGTGACTCCAGCGGGGGGGCAGCAGATACGCAGTATTTT. This gives the protein CASSDSSGGAADTQYF.

CDR3 amino acids: CASGRTGGGQPQHF. The DNA for the CDR3 is TGTGCTAGTGGTCGTACAGGGGGCGGTCAGCCCCAGCATTTT. The chain employs TRBV12-5 and TRBJ1-5; 9 positions match TRBD1. Germline V CDR1 and CDR2: LGHNT, FRNRAP. This CDR3 spans 14 amino acids. Trimming removed 5 bases from V and 6 bases from J; junction bases left unmatched: 5.